The 28 T cell receptor beta chains listed next were all sequenced from one sample in a study of blood T cell repertoires in COVID-19. The data were produced by immunoSEQ multiplex PCR, yet TCRdb's version contains in-frame clones alone and is incomplete. The sample yields around 250,000 clones, about 90% seen once. The sample comprised peripheral blood. The receptors were gathered from a man between 60 and 70 years old with acute or convalescent COVID-19.

The J gene is TRBJ2-5, the V gene TRBV28; 12 nucleotides agree with TRBD1. The CDR3 is 16 amino acids. Per the germline V gene, CDR1 is MDHEN and CDR2 is SYDVKM. V shed 5 bases, J shed 5 bases, and the junction held 9 bases outside the gene matches. CDR3 sequence reads: CASSRPGQGARETQYF. The DNA of the CDR3 is TGTGCCAGCAGTCGGCCGGGACAGGGGGCGCGTGAGACCCAGTACTTC.

The chain couples TRBV29-1 to TRBJ1-4; 8 nucleotides line up with TRBD1. There are 13 residues in the CDR3. Looked up from germline, CDR1 is SQVTM and CDR2 is ANQGSEA. Losses at the gene ends were 7 bases for V and 4 bases for J; bases not matched to a gene: 5. The CDR3 DNA sequence: TGCAGCGCCGAACAGGGGGGTAATGAAAAACTGTTTTTT. Protein sequence: CSAEQGGNEKLFF. Full variable domain (outside the CDR3, taken from reference TRBV29-1 and TRBJ1-4): SAVISQKPSRDICQRGTSLTIQCQVDSQVTMMFWYRQQPGQSLTLIATANQGSEATYESGFVIDKFPISRPNLTFSTLTVSNMSPEDSSIYLCSAEQGGNEKLFFGSGTQLSVL.

V usage is TRBV7-8 and J usage is TRBJ2-2; 8 nucleotides match TRBD2. Germline V gives CDR1 SGHVS, CDR2 FQNEAQ. CDR3 size: 16 residues. Trimming removed 6 bases from V and 1 base from J; junction bases left unmatched: 7. The CDR3 nucleotides read TGTGCCAGCAGACGAACTAGCGGCCTGAACACCGGGGAGCTGTTTTTT. It yields the protein CASRRTSGLNTGELFF.

This chain connects TRBV6-1 to TRBJ1-3; D gene ambiguous. Germline V gene data show CDR1 as MNHNS and CDR2 as SASEGT. Deletions cut 3 bases from V and 8 bases from J, with 14 bases between. The CDR3 totals 14 residues. The CDR3 sequence: CASSDYPSADTIYF. CDR3 in DNA: TGTGCCAGCAGTGATTACCCTTCTGCGGACACCATATATTTT.

The chain is built from TRBV2 and TRBJ2-5, with D perhaps TRBD2 (5 bases). Germline V lookup: CDR1 SNHLY, CDR2 FYNNEI. This CDR3 has 14 amino acids. With 7 bases removed from V and 5 bases from J, the gap between germline ends came to 17 bases. Here the CDR3 DNA reads TGTGCCAGCACCCTCCGGGGAAGGGTTGAGACCCAGTACTTC. Amino acid sequence: CASTLRGRVETQYF.

The rearrangement uses TRBV6-6 and TRBJ2-1, with D perhaps matching TRBD2 (6 bases). The germline gives CDR1 MNHNY, CDR2 SVGAGI (reference sequence). V was shortened by 4 bases and J by 8 bases, with 12 bases between the two germline ends. This CDR3 is built from 13 residues. CDR3 region: CASSSRLVHEQFF. The CDR3 DNA reads as TGTGCCAGCAGTTCAAGACTAGTCCATGAGCAGTTCTTC.

The chain combines TRBV27 with TRBJ1-6; a possible D gene is TRBD1 (5 bases). The CDR3 is 17 residues long. Germline V gene data show CDR1 as MNHEY and CDR2 as SMNVEV (reference sequence). The V end was cut by 5 bases, the J end by 0 bases, with 14 bases between. CDR3 sequence reads: CASSTVQASSYNSPLHF. CDR3 sequence (DNA): TGTGCCAGCAGTACGGTACAGGCGAGCTCCTATAATTCACCCCTCCACTTT.

This chain connects TRBV19 to TRBJ1-5; possibly TRBD1 for D (5 bases). The germline CDR1 and CDR2 sequences are LNHDA and SQIVND (reference sequence). The CDR3 has 14 amino acids. V was shortened by 7 bases and J by 6 bases, with 16 bases between the two germline ends. CDR3 DNA: TGTGCCAGTAATCTCCAGGGCCGATTTCAGCCCCAGCATTTT. Protein product: CASNLQGRFQPQHF.

The chain has TRBV6-1 and TRBJ1-6; 11 nucleotides agree with TRBD1. Per germline, CDR1 MNHNS and CDR2 SASEGT. J gave up 7 bases and V 1 base, and 0 bases lay outside the gene matches. This CDR3 comprises 15 residues. DNA of the CDR3: TGTGCCAGCAGTGAAGGGGACAGGGGGAATTCACCCCTCCACTTT. Translated: CASSEGDRGNSPLHF.

This chain joins TRBV19 and TRBJ1-2; the match to TRBD1 covers 7 bases. This CDR3 comprises 13 residues. J gave up 4 bases and V 5 bases, and 4 bases lay outside the gene matches. CDR1 and CDR2 from the germline V gene are LNHDA and SQIVND (reference sequence). CDR3 in amino acids: CASSLRTGYGYTF. CDR3 nucleotides: TGTGCCAGTAGTCTCAGGACAGGCTATGGCTACACCTTC.

This clone was seen a handful of times. The chain carries TRBV7-9 and TRBJ1-1, with 10 positions matching TRBD1. Trimming at V came to 5 bases and at J to 4 bases, leaving 13 bases not matched to a gene. Germline CDR1 and CDR2: SEHNR and FQNEAQ (reference sequence). The CDR3 totals 17 residues. The CDR3 region has the DNA TGTGCCAGCAGCAGACGACAGGGGGCAAATACGACCACTGAAGCTTTCTTT. Translating gives CASSRRQGANTTTEAFF.

V is TRBV14 and J is TRBJ1-2; 9 nucleotides agree with TRBD1. V shed 5 bases and J 4 bases; nucleotides not matched to a gene: 2. This CDR3 has 13 amino acids. Germline V gene lookup returns CDR1 SGHDN and CDR2 FVKESK. The CDR3 is CASSSDRGYGYTF. CDR3 bases: TGTGCCAGCAGCTCGGACAGGGGCTATGGCTACACCTTC.

The chain has TRBV9 and TRBJ2-2, with unresolved D. The CDR3 is 13 residues long. V was shortened by 3 bases and J by 2 bases, with 5 bases between the two germline ends. Per the germline V gene, CDR1 is SGDLS and CDR2 is YYNGEE. The CDR3 nucleotides read TGTGCCAGCAGCGCCATTAACACCGGGGAGCTGTTTTTT. It yields the protein CASSAINTGELFF.

The chain couples TRBV30 to TRBJ1-1; TRBD1 agrees at 9 bases. The CDR3 is 13 amino acids. The germline gives CDR1 GTSNPN, CDR2 SVGIG (reference sequence). The ends lost 0 bases at V and 6 bases at J; junction bases unmatched: 2. As DNA, the CDR3 is TGTGCCTGGAGTGTACAGGGGGCTGCTGAAGCTTTCTTT. It is translated as CAWSVQGAAEAFF.

Turning to this clone: Other DNA sequences in the sample encode the same CDR3. The chain recombines TRBV15 with TRBJ1-1; D ambiguous. The CDR3 is made up of 14 amino acids. The V gene lost 0 bases and the J gene lost 1 base, with 6 bases spanning the gap. Germline values: CDR1 LNHNV, CDR2 YYDKDF (reference sequence). The CDR3, as DNA: TGTGCCACCAGCAGAGATCCAGGGAACACTGAAGCTTTCTTT. It specifies CATSRDPGNTEAFF.

This rearrangement joins TRBV6-4 to TRBJ2-1; 8 bases map to TRBD2. The germline CDR1 and CDR2 sequences are MRHNA and SNTAGT. V shed 2 bases, J shed 8 bases, and the junction held 2 bases outside the gene matches. The CDR3 length is 13 residues. The CDR3 coding sequence is TGTGCCAGCAGTGACCCCGGGAGGGATGAGCAGTTCTTC. Its translation is CASSDPGRDEQFF.

The rearrangement joins TRBV29-1 to TRBJ2-5; possible D gene TRBD2, 5 bases. Trimming pared 5 bases from V and 5 bases from J, leaving 24 bases between. The CDR3 spans 16 residues. The V gene's germline CDR1 is SQVTM and CDR2 ANQGSEA. The CDR3 bases are TGCAGCGTTCCTTCCTTTCTGACTATGATGGGGGAGACCCAGTACTTC. Translation: CSVPSFLTMMGETQYF.

This rearrangement joins TRBV5-5 to TRBJ2-1; weak D call: TRBD1 (5 bases). Looked up from germline, CDR1 is SGHKS and CDR2 is YYEKEE (reference sequence). The germline V and J ends were trimmed by 1 base and 2 bases, with 10 bases remaining between them. This CDR3 is built from 15 residues. CDR3 amino acids: CASSLNTGAYNEQFF. The CDR3 DNA is TGTGCCAGCAGCTTGAATACAGGCGCCTACAATGAGCAGTTCTTC.

V and J are TRBV5-1 and TRBJ1-2; D is unclear. Looked up from germline, CDR1 is SGHRS and CDR2 is YFSETQ. Trimming took 7 bases from V and 6 from J, leaving 22 bases between them. The CDR3 is 15 amino acids. The chain's CDR3 is CASASAGRQLDGYTF. The CDR3 DNA follows: TGCGCCAGCGCCTCGGCGGGCAGGCAATTAGATGGCTACACCTTC.

The chain recombines TRBV7-9 with TRBJ2-1; no clear D gene. Trimming removed 3 bases from V and 5 bases from J, with 17 bases in between. The CDR3 contains 16 residues. Germline loops: CDR1 SEHNR, CDR2 FQNEAQ (reference sequence). CDR3 sequence (DNA): TGTGCCAGCAGCTTTACTGCCTTTCTCCGGGACAATGAGCAGTTCTTC. Protein: CASSFTAFLRDNEQFF.

The rearrangement uses TRBV5-1 and TRBJ2-1; TRBD2 aligns across 9 bases. This CDR3 contains 14 residues. Trimming cost V 4 bases and J 4 bases; bases outside gene matches: 3. CDR1 and CDR2 from the germline V gene are SGHRS and YFSETQ. CDR3 bases: TGCGCCAGCAGCGCGACTAGCGGATACAATGAGCAGTTCTTC. It yields the protein CASSATSGYNEQFF. Complete variable domain (other parts from reference TRBV5-1 and TRBJ2-1): KAGVTQTPRYLIKTRGQQVTLSCSPISGHRSVSWYQQTPGQGLQFLFEYFSETQRNKGNFPGRFSGRQFSNSRSEMNVSTLELGDSALYLCASSATSGYNEQFFGPGTRLTVL.

The gene calls are TRBV9 and TRBJ2-1, with 10 bases that match TRBD2. Per germline, CDR1 SGDLS and CDR2 YYNGEE. J gave up 9 bases and V 3 bases, and 12 bases lay outside the gene matches. The CDR3 consists of 16 residues. CDR3 nucleotides: TGTGCCAGCAGCGATGGACTAGCGGCGTCTTTTACTGAGCAGTTCTTC. This translates into CASSDGLAASFTEQFF.

The J gene is TRBJ2-7, the V gene TRBV6-5; tentatively, D is TRBD2 (6 bases). In germline, CDR1 is MNHEY, CDR2 SVGAGI. The CDR3 extends over 16 amino acids. V lost 0 bases to trimming and J lost 0 bases, with 12 bases between them. The CDR3 sequence: CASSYSIAENSYEQYF. The CDR3 nucleotides read TGTGCCAGCAGTTACTCTATAGCGGAAAACTCCTACGAGCAGTACTTC.

The chain carries TRBV28 and TRBJ2-7, with 8 bases fitting TRBD1. The CDR3 contains 14 residues. CDR1 MDHEN and CDR2 SYDVKM come from the germline V gene. V was pared by 7 bases and J by 2 bases, with 7 bases of the junction left unmatched. CDR3 region: CASILGTGAYEQYF. The CDR3 DNA is TGTGCCAGCATTCTCGGGACAGGCGCCTACGAGCAGTACTTC.

The chain links TRBV28 to TRBJ1-2, with 8 bases fitting TRBD1. Looked up from germline, CDR1 is MDHEN and CDR2 is SYDVKM. The CDR3 covers 15 residues. Trimming at V came to 6 bases and at J to 1 base, leaving 7 bases not matched to a gene. CDR3 nucleotides: TGTGCCAGCAGCTTAACAGGGGGAGTTAACTATGGCTACACCTTC. Translation: CASSLTGGVNYGYTF.

This clone was detected once. V and J are TRBV4-3 and TRBJ1-3; D unclear. Germline CDR1 LGHNA, CDR2 YSLEER. With 4 bases removed from V and 10 bases from J, the gap between germline ends came to 17 bases. The CDR3 has 14 residues. The CDR3, as DNA: TGCGCCAGCAGCCTATCGCAGGTCGCGGGAACCATATATTTT. This encodes CASSLSQVAGTIYF.

This clone was seen a single time. This chain links TRBV19 with TRBJ2-1; D possibly corresponds to TRBD1 (5 bases). V was clipped by 5 bases and J by 6 bases, with 11 bases between them. The CDR3 is 13 amino acids. Per germline, CDR1 LNHDA and CDR2 SQIVND (reference sequence). CDR3 sequence (DNA): TGTGCCAGTAGTGAAACAGGTGTCAATGAGCAGTTCTTC. Translation gives CASSETGVNEQFF.

This clone was seen more than once but under ten times. V gene TRBV28 combines with J gene TRBJ2-5; perhaps TRBD2 as D (6 bases). Germline V gives CDR1 MDHEN, CDR2 SYDVKM. The CDR3 is made up of 16 amino acids. V shed 2 bases and J shed 4 bases, with 17 bases lying between them. CDR3 protein: CASSLPGGEDRETQYF. The DNA of the CDR3 is TGTGCCAGCAGTTTACCCGGCGGGGAAGATCGAGAGACCCAGTACTTC.